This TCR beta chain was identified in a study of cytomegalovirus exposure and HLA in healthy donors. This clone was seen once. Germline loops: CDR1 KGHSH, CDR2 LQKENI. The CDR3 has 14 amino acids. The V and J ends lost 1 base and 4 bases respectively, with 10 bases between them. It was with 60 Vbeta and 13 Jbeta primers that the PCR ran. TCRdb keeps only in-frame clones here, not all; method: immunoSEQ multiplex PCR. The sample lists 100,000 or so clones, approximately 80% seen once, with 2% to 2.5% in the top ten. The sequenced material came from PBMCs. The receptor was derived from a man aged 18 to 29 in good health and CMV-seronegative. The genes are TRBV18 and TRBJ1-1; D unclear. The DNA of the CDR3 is TGTGCCAGCTCACCACGAGGCGTGAGCACTGAAGCTTTCTTT. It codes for CASSPRGVSTEAFF.